The entry that follows covers one TCR beta chain sequence. V was clipped by 0 bases and J by 0 bases, with 8 bases between them. Germline CDR1 reads KGHSH; CDR2 reads LQKENI. The CDR3 sequence is 15 residues long. The entry originates in a study of cytomegalovirus exposure and HLA in healthy donors. The PCR ran on 60 Vbeta and 13 Jbeta primers. Here immunoSEQ multiplex PCR was the method, and the copy in TCRdb shows in-frame clones only, minus some. The sample records some 140,000 clones, roughly 79% being singletons. The TCR sequence derives from a man younger than 35 in good health and CMV-seronegative. The specimen sequenced was PBMCs. The chain joins TRBV18 to TRBJ1-2; D may be TRBD1 (6 bases). The CDR3 protein is CASSPPDSSNYGYTF. The CDR3 bases are TGTGCCAGCTCACCACCGGACAGTTCTAACTATGGCTACACCTTC.